This TCR beta chain was recorded in a study of T cells in Graves' hyperthyroidism and ophthalmopathy. The CDR3 contains 11 residues. Trimming removed 2 bases at V and 8 bases at J, with 6 bases between. PBMCs were derived from more than 8 ml fresh peripheral blood. TCR beta CDR3 sequences were amplified from RNA transcripts. The primer set for the first-round RT-PCR of the TCR CDR3 was HTBI. TCRdb recomputed calls from the multiplex PCR reads with MiXCR, one row per CDR3 protein. The sample gives some 600,000 distinct CDR3 sequences, roughly 13% of which show up once; more than 4.5% is in the top ten. This clonotype was detected ten times or more.

The rearrangement links TRBV12-3 or TRBV12-4 to TRBJ1-1; no definite D call. The source of this sequence is a woman aged 25 to 39 with Graves' hyperthyroidism that later progressed to Graves' ophthalmopathy. Sequences were obtained from blood. The CDR3 region is CASSLSSEAFF. DNA for the CDR3: TGTGCCAGCAGTTTATCGTCGGAAGCTTTCTTT.